A single sample is the source of the 23 T cell receptor beta chains below, sequenced in a study of naive and memory T cell subsets. Amplification of ligated cDNA took four PCR rounds with SP2 and nested alpha and beta constant primers. MiXCR, applied by TCRdb to the UMI-ligation and nested PCR reads, yields one record per CDR3 protein. The sample lists about 30,000 distinct CDR3 sequences; 6.7% were seen once. The treatment was: skin biopsy from PPD injection site in Mantoux-positive individual. The library had UMIs added by 3' ligation of an oligonucleotide to TCR cDNA. The material sequenced was skin, taken from a tuberculin skin test site. The origin of the receptors is an adult in good health.

V usage is TRBV12-3 or TRBV12-4 and J usage is TRBJ2-2, with D possibly TRBD2 on 5 matching bases. This CDR3 region has 14 residues. V gave up 6 bases and J gave up 7 bases, with 15 bases separating them. CDR3 in DNA: TGTGCCAGCAGAGACGCACTAGTTGTCGGGGAGCTGTTTTTT. This gives the protein CASRDALVVGELFF.

This clonotype was observed many times. This rearrangement joins TRBV2 to TRBJ2-4, with a possible D match to TRBD2 (6 bases). CDR1 is SNHLY, CDR2 FYNNEI, per germline. V dropped 6 bases and J dropped 2 bases, with 17 bases sitting between them. This CDR3 is built from 16 residues. The CDR3 loop is CASRLPTRGPKNIQYF. The CDR3 coding sequence is TGTGCCAGCAGGCTCCCGACTAGAGGGCCCAAAAACATTCAGTACTTC.

This clonotype has at least ten counts. The chain employs TRBV5-6 and TRBJ2-5; 8 positions match TRBD1. The germline gives CDR1 SGHDT, CDR2 YYEEEE. V was clipped by 5 bases and J by 1 base; unmatched bases: 4. CDR3 length: 14 amino acids. The CDR3 sequence is CASRRDRTQETQYF. CDR3 DNA: TGTGCCAGCAGAAGGGACAGGACCCAAGAGACCCAGTACTTC.

This clonotype has a count of ten or more. The chain has TRBV7-8 and TRBJ2-1; 9 bases match TRBD1. Germline CDR1 SGHVS, CDR2 FQNEAQ. The CDR3 runs to 11 residues. Trimming removed 3 bases from V and 14 bases from J; junction bases left unmatched: 2. CDR3 sequence (DNA): TGTGCCAGCAGCTTGGGGACAGGGAAGTTCTTC. It encodes CASSLGTGKFF.

This clonotype is categorized as medium-sized (0.01 to 0.1%). The gene calls are TRBV14 and TRBJ2-1; D gene ambiguous. V was clipped by 3 bases and J by 3 bases, with 9 bases between them. This CDR3 is built from 14 residues. Germline values: CDR1 SGHDN, CDR2 FVKESK. The CDR3 DNA is TGTGCCAGCAGCCAGGGGATGTACTACAATGAGCAGTTCTTC. Its protein product is CASSQGMYYNEQFF.

This clonotype showed up many times. The J gene is TRBJ1-1, the V gene TRBV20-1, with D unclear. Germline lookup yields CDR1 DFQATT and CDR2 SNEGSKA (reference sequence). The CDR3 is 11 amino acids. V was cut by 3 bases and J by 6 bases, with 8 bases left in between. In nucleotides, the CDR3 is TGCAGTGCTAGGGCTGGATCTGAAGCTTTCTTT. Amino acids: CSARAGSEAFF.

This clonotype has a count of ten or more. The chain links TRBV20-1 to TRBJ1-2; the D is unclear. The CDR3 length is 14 residues. Trimming stripped 1 base from V and 3 bases from J, with 12 bases between. Germline V gene sequence: CDR1 DFQATT, CDR2 SNEGSKA (reference sequence). The CDR3 DNA reads as TGCAGTGCTAGAGGTTTCTCTGCGGACTATGGCTACACCTTC. It translates to CSARGFSADYGYTF.

Ten or more counts support this clonotype. The genes are TRBV5-1 and TRBJ1-6, with 7 nucleotides matching TRBD1. The CDR3 spans 14 residues. CDR1 and CDR2 (germline): SGHRS, YFSETQ. V was clipped by 4 bases and J by 6 bases; unmatched bases: 4. The CDR3 DNA reads as TGCGCCAGCAGCGGGACAGTAGCTAATTCACCCCTCCACTTT. It yields the protein CASSGTVANSPLHF. The full variable domain, in which reference TRBV5-1 and TRBJ1-6 provide the parts outside the CDR3, is KAGVTQTPRYLIKTRGQQVTLSCSPISGHRSVSWYQQTPGQGLQFLFEYFSETQRNKGNFPGRFSGRQFSNSRSEMNVSTLELGDSALYLCASSGTVANSPLHFGNGTRLTVT.

This clonotype has ten or more counts. The chain carries TRBV2 and TRBJ2-6; no definite D call. The V gene's germline CDR1 is SNHLY and CDR2 FYNNEI. Trimming pared 3 bases from V and 2 bases from J, leaving 8 bases between. This CDR3 region has 15 residues. The CDR3 protein is CASSDPYTGANVLTF. The DNA of the CDR3 is TGTGCCAGCAGTGACCCTTACACTGGGGCCAACGTCCTGACTTTC.

V and J are TRBV7-2 and TRBJ1-1, with TRBD1 matching over 9 bases. CDR1 is SGHTA, CDR2 FQGNSA, per germline. V lost 4 bases and J lost 4; bases outside the gene matches: 4. The CDR3 runs to 14 residues. The CDR3 coding sequence is TGTGCCAGCAGCTCCGGGACAGGGTTCACTGAAGCTTTCTTT. Translation gives CASSSGTGFTEAFF. The full variable domain, rest sourced from reference TRBV7-2 and TRBJ1-1, is GAGVSQSPSNKVTEKGKDVELRCDPISGHTALYWYRQSLGQGLEFLIYFQGNSAPDKSGLPSDRFSAERTGGSVSTLTIQRTQQEDSAVYLCASSSGTGFTEAFFGQGTRLTVV.

At least ten counts were recorded for this clonotype. The J gene is TRBJ1-5, the V gene TRBV19; no clear D gene. This CDR3 is built from 15 residues. Germline-derived CDR1 and CDR2 are LNHDA and SQIVND (reference sequence). V was cut by 6 bases and J by 0 bases, with 12 bases left in between. The CDR3 bases are TGTGCCAGTAGCACGGTAGGCTATAGCAATCAGCCCCAGCATTTT. Translation gives CASSTVGYSNQPQHF.

This clonotype came up many times. This chain links TRBV6-5 with TRBJ2-2; the D gene is possibly TRBD1 (5 bases). Trimming removed 6 bases from V and 8 bases from J, with 19 bases in between. Germline CDR1 MNHEY, CDR2 SVGAGI. There are 15 residues in the CDR3. DNA of the CDR3: TGTGCCAGCAGCGACTCCGGTACAGGAGTAGGGGAGCTGTTTTTT. Translated: CASSDSGTGVGELFF.

This chain uses TRBV5-1 with TRBJ2-3; TRBD2 matches at 8 bases. The CDR3 covers 15 residues. The V and J ends lost 4 bases and 6 bases, in that order; junction bases with no gene match: 10. The germline V gene encodes CDR1 SGHRS and CDR2 YFSETQ. CDR3 amino acids: CASSRSGGRGDTQYF. CDR3 sequence (DNA): TGCGCCAGCAGCCGCAGCGGGGGCCGTGGGGATACGCAGTATTTT.

This clonotype was observed a single time. It may be a read error: a sequence one base away is much more abundant. V is TRBV5-5 and J is TRBJ1-1; no firm D call. This CDR3 has 13 residues. The V end lost 0 bases, the J end lost 8 bases, and 11 bases lay between the germline ends. Germline values: CDR1 SGHKS, CDR2 YYEKEE (reference sequence). The CDR3 reads CASSLGDPWEAFF. The CDR3 region has the DNA TGTGCCAGCAGCTTGGGAGACCCCTGGGAAGCTTTCTTT.

V usage is TRBV7-8 and J usage is TRBJ2-5; D is ambiguous. The CDR3 length is 17 residues. Germline-derived CDR1 and CDR2 are SGHVS and FQNEAQ. V was cut by 5 bases and J by 3 bases, with 22 bases left in between. The CDR3 region has the DNA TGTGCCAGCAGCCCCTGGAAGGCAGCTACTACCAAAGAGACCCAGTACTTC. Its translation is CASSPWKAATTKETQYF.

At least ten counts were recorded for this clonotype. This chain links TRBV5-6 with TRBJ1-2, with D unclear. This CDR3 spans 13 amino acids. The germline CDR1 and CDR2 sequences are SGHDT and YYEEEE. V was trimmed by 6 bases and J by 3 bases, leaving 12 bases between them. The CDR3 DNA follows: TGTGCCAGCAAGACGCTTCAGTACTATGGCTACACCTTC. This encodes CASKTLQYYGYTF.

This clonotype was seen at least ten times. This sequence joins TRBV2 and TRBJ2-5; 9 positions match TRBD2. The CDR3 is made up of 17 amino acids. V was pared by 2 bases and J by 2 bases, with 9 bases of the junction left unmatched. Germline V gives CDR1 SNHLY, CDR2 FYNNEI. In nucleotides, the CDR3 is TGTGCCAGCAGTGAACGGCTAGCGGGGATACGGCAAGAGACCCAGTACTTC. As protein: CASSERLAGIRQETQYF.

This clonotype was detected a few times. This CDR3 reads CASSHKAGQRTEAFF. The CDR3 DNA reads as TGTGCCAGCAGTCACAAAGCGGGACAGCGAACTGAAGCTTTCTTT. The V gene is TRBV6-1, the J gene TRBJ1-1, with 7 bases fitting TRBD1. After removal of 5 bases from V and 5 bases from J, the junction contained 11 bases not matched to a gene. This CDR3 has 15 amino acids. Per germline, CDR1 MNHNS and CDR2 SASEGT.

Comment on this clonotype: Just one base apart from a much larger clone, this may be a read error. The V gene is TRBV27, the J gene TRBJ1-1; D ambiguous. Germline CDR1 MNHEY, CDR2 SMNVEV (reference sequence). The CDR3 is made up of 14 amino acids. In nucleotides, the CDR3 is TGTGTCAGCAGTTTTATGAAGGAGAACACTGAAGCTTTCTTT. Encoded protein: CVSSFMKENTEAFF.

This clonotype appeared many times. The chain links TRBV2 to TRBJ2-5; tentatively, D is TRBD2 (7 bases). CDR3 length: 15 amino acids. Trimming removed 0 bases from V and 1 base from J, with 9 bases in between. Germline lookup yields CDR1 SNHLY and CDR2 FYNNEI. CDR3 in amino acids: CASSEARGPQETQYF. DNA of the CDR3: TGTGCCAGCAGTGAAGCGCGGGGGCCCCAAGAGACCCAGTACTTC.

V gene TRBV7-2 combines with J gene TRBJ1-1; D gene unclear. Trimming stripped 3 bases from V and 3 bases from J, with 11 bases between. CDR3 length: 14 residues. Germline CDR1 reads SGHTA; CDR2 reads FQGNSA. CDR3 amino acids: CASSLSPRDTEAFF. CDR3 coding DNA: TGTGCCAGCAGCTTGTCCCCGAGGGACACTGAAGCTTTCTTT.

The rearrangement joins TRBV18 to TRBJ2-1; TRBD2 aligns across 7 bases. Trimming took 6 bases from V and 0 from J; bases not matched to a gene: 5. The CDR3 has 15 residues. Per the germline V gene, CDR1 is KGHSH and CDR2 is LQKENI. CDR3 residues: CASSLTSDSYNEQFF. The CDR3 region has the DNA TGTGCCAGCTCCCTTACTAGCGACTCCTACAATGAGCAGTTCTTC.

This clonotype was seen repeatedly, ten times or more. An end of the junction differs from the germline gene, which may be a read error. V gene TRBV7-8 combines with J gene TRBJ1-1; D remains unclear. This CDR3 region has 13 residues. The germline CDR1 and CDR2 sequences are SGHVS and FQNEAQ. CDR3 DNA: TGTGCCAGCAGCTTTTCGGAGAACACTGAAGTTTTCTTT. Protein sequence: CASSFSENTEVFF.